This entry is about one T cell receptor beta chain. In its sample, this clonotype was seen many times. Its antigen is still unknown. Per-base quality was not reported, and no clone a single base away is much larger than it. The sample is drawn from a study of T-cell memory formation after mild COVID-19 (dated by TCRdb to the early 2020s). General notes on the study: TCR sequence clusters from the two donors were found to be largely donor specific. Two young, previously healthy adult volunteers, one female and one male, were included in the cohort. In a couple of donors, T-cell clones that expanded and contracted after mild COVID-19 were tracked by sequencing TCRalpha and TCRbeta repertoires over time. Results and caveats for the whole study, not just this receptor: Clones contracting from day 15 to 85 had balanced CD4/CD8 phenotypes, while a second wave expanding from day 15 to 37 was biased towards CD4+. Only two mild cases were covered by the study, and larger cohorts that include severe cases with pre-infection samples were considered necessary. SARS-CoV-2 specificity was not confirmed for the second-wave clones peaking on day 37. Contracting CD4+ clones were located mainly in the CM and EM memory subsets, whereas CD8+ clones were found to be enriched in EMRA. Some responding clones were detected in pre-infection memory, which suggested that pre-existing cross-reactive memory T cells had joined the SARS-CoV-2 response.

The CDR3 goes from the cysteine to the phenylalanine over 13 residues. Only the CDR3 region is kept as DNA, spanning 39 bases read in frame from base 1. CDR1 and CDR2, looked up from the germline V gene (reference sequence), are LNHDA and SQIVND. The junction shows trimming of 6 bases on V and 7 bases on J, plus 15 bases between the germline ends. Ficoll-Paque density gradient centrifugation was used to isolate PBMCs. These reads were obtained on an Illumina NovaSeq 6000. Using 5'RACE with constant-segment primers, TCRalpha and TCRbeta cDNA libraries were constructed, with sample barcodes and unique molecular identifiers added in the process. Trizol reagent was used to extract RNA from every sample. Library amplification was performed in two PCR steps, and a second sample barcode and Illumina TruSeq adapters were introduced in the second step. Libraries were sequenced on an Illumina NovaSeq with 2 x 150 bp paired-end reads. The published analysis was carried out like this. With migec v1.2.7, reads were demultiplexed and then collapsed into UMI-guided consensus sequences. Using mixcr v2.1.11, UMI consensuses were aligned to TRA and TRB V and J templates and then assembled into clonotypes. A clonotype was counted as expanded or contracted only when both edgeR and NoisET called the clonotype significant, with the noise models trained on biological replicates. For edgeR calls, a false discovery rate-adjusted p below 0.01 and a log2 fold-change threshold of 1 were applied. PCA with hierarchical clustering of max-normalized trajectories of the 1000 most abundant clonotypes was used as exploratory dynamics analysis. Separately sequenced CD4+ and CD8+ repertoires were used to assign the CD4 or CD8 phenotype of responding clones. The raw public reads went through TCRdb reprocessing: fastp at Q25, MiXCR clone calling, in-frame beta chains kept. CDR3 protein sequences are deduplicated, and each keeps its most common genes and DNA. These V and J calls derive from TCRdb rather than the authors' analysis. The sample has about 58,000 distinct CDR3 sequences on record, 28% of them singletons. The ten largest account for roughly 41% of the sample.

The receptor's source is a man aged 18 to 29 who had mild COVID-19 (a few samples of this study predate the infection). The sample titles of this study are shuffled in the database, so cell type and time point are left out; the donor was told from shared clones. Recombination linked TRBV19 to TRBJ1-2, with the D gene call left open. The sample was PBMCs or a T cell subset sorted from them (not recorded which). CDR3 loop: CASRRSPMAGYTF. The sequence in DNA is TGTGCCAGTAGAAGATCCCCGATGGCTGGCTACACCTTC.